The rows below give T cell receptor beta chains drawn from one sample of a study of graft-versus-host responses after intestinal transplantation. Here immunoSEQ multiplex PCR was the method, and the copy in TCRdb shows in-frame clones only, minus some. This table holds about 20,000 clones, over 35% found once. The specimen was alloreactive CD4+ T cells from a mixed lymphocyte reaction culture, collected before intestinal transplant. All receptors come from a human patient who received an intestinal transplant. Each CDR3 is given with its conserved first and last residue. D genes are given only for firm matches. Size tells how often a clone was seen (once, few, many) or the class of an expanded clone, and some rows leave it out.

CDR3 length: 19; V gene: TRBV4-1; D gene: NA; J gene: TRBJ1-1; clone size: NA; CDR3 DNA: TGCGCCAGCAGCCAAGACAACCATAGAATAGCGGCGGGAAGCACTGAAGCTTTCTTT; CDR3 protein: CASSQDNHRIAAGSTEAFF
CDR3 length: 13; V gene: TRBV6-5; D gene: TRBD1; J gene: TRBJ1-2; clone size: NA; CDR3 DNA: TGTGCCAGCAGCCGGGGACAGTACTATGGCTACACCTTC; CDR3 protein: CASSRGQYYGYTF
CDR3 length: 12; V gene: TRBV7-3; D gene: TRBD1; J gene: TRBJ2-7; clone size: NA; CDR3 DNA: TGTGCCAGCAGCCTCGGGACAGGCGAGCAGTACTTC; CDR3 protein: CASSLGTGEQYF
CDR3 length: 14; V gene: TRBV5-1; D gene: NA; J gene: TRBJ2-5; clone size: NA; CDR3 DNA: TGCGCCAGCAGCCATGCCGCAGGGCGGGAGACCCAGTACTTC; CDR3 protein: CASSHAAGRETQYF
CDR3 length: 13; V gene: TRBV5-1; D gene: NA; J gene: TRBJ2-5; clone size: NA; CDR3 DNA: TGCGCCAGCAGCAGAGCAGGACAAGAGACCCAGTACTTC; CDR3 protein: CASSRAGQETQYF
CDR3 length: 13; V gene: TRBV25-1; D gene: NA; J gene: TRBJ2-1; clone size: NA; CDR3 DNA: TGTGCCAGCAGTGCCCCCCCGTTAAATGAGCAGTTCTTC; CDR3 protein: CASSAPPLNEQFF
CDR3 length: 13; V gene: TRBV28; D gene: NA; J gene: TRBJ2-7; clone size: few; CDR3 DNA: TGTGCCAGCAGTTTACCCATCAGTTACGAGCAGTACTTC; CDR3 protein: CASSLPISYEQYF
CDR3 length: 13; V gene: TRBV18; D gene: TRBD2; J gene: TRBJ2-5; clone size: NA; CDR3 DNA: TGTGCCAGCGGGGGACTAGCGGGAGAGACCCAGTACTTC; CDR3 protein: CASGGLAGETQYF
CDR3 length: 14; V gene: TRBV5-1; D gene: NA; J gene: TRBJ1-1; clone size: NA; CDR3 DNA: TGCGCCAGCAGCTTGGGACAACCTGACACTGAAGCTTTCTTT; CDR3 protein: CASSLGQPDTEAFF
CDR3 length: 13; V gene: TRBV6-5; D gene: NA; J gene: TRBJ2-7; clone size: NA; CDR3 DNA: TGTGCCAGCAGTTACCGACAGAGCTACGAGCAGTACTTC; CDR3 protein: CASSYRQSYEQYF
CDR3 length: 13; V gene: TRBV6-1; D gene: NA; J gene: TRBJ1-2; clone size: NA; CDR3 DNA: TGTGCCAGCAGTGAGGCAGGGCAGGATGGCTACACCTTC; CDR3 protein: CASSEAGQDGYTF
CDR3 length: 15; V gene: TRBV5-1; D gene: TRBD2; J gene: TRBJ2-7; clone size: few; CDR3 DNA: TGCGCCAGCAGCTTGGGGCTAGCGGGCAGCTACGAGCAGTACTTC; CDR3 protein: CASSLGLAGSYEQYF
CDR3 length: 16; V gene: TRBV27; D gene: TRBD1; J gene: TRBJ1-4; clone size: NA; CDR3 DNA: TGTGCCAGCAGCTCCGGGACAGGGGCTCCTAATGAAAAACTGTTTTTT; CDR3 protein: CASSSGTGAPNEKLFF
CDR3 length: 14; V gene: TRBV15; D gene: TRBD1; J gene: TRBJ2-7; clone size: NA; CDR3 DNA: TGTGCCACCAGCAGAGGGGACAGGGGGGACGAGCAGTACTTC; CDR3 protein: CATSRGDRGDEQYF
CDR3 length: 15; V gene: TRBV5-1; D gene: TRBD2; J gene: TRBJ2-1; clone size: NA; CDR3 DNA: TGCGCCAGCAGTTGGGGGGGGGTCCCCCACGATGAGCAGTTCTTC; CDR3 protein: CASSWGGVPHDEQFF
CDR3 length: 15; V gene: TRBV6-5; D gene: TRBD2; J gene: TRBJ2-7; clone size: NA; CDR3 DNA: TGTGCCAGCAGTTACAAGCTAGCGGGGGCCTACGAGCAGTACTTC; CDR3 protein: CASSYKLAGAYEQYF
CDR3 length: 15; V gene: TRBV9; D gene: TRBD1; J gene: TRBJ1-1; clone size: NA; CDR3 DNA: TGTGCCAGCAGCGTAACAGGGGTCATGAACACTGAAGCTTTCTTT; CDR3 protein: CASSVTGVMNTEAFF
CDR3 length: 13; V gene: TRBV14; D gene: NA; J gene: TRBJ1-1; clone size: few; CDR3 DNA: TGTGCCAGCAGCCAGGAGCGGGGTACTGAAGCTTTCTTT; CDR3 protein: CASSQERGTEAFF
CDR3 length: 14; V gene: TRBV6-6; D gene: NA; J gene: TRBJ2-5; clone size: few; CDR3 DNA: TGTGCCAGCAGTCCCCCTAGGATCCAAGAGACCCAGTACTTC; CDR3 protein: CASSPPRIQETQYF
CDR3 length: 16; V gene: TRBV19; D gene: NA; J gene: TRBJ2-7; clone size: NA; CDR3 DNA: TGTGCCAGTAGCCCGAGGACAGCAATGGACTCCTACGAGCAGTACTTC; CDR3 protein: CASSPRTAMDSYEQYF
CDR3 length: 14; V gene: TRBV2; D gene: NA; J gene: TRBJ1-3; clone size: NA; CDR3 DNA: TGTGCCAGCTATAATCAGGGTGCCGGAAACACCATATATTTT; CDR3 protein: CASYNQGAGNTIYF
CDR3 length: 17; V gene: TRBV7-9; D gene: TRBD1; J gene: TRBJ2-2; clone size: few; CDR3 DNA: TGTGCCAGCAGCCAACAAAGGACAGGCCCGAACACCGGGGAGCTGTTTTTT; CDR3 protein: CASSQQRTGPNTGELFF
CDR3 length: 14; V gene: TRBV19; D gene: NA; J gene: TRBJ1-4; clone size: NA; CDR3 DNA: TGTGCCAGTAGTATCGGGCAGGGTTACGAAAAACTGTTTTTT; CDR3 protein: CASSIGQGYEKLFF
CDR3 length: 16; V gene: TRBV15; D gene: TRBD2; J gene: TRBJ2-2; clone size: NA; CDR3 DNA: TGTGCCACCAGCAGAGATGGGGGGGCGAACACCGGGGAGCTGTTTTTT; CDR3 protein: CATSRDGGANTGELFF
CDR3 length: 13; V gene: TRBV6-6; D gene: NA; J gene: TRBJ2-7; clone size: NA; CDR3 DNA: TGTGCCAGCAGTTGGAGACTACCCTACGAGCAGTACTTC; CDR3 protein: CASSWRLPYEQYF
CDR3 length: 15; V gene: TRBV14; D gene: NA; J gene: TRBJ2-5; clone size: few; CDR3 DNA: TGTGCCAGCAGCCAAGGTGGTAGCGGAGAAGAGACCCAGTACTTC; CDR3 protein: CASSQGGSGEETQYF
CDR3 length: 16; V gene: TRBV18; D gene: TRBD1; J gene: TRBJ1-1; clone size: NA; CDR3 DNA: TGTGCCAGCTCCCAACCGGGACAGGGCGGGAACACTGAAGCTTTCTTT; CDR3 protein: CASSQPGQGGNTEAFF
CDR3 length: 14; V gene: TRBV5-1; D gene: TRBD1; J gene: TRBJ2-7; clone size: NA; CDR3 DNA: TGCGCCAGCAGTGGGCAGGGGGTATACTACGAGCAGTACTTC; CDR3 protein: CASSGQGVYYEQYF
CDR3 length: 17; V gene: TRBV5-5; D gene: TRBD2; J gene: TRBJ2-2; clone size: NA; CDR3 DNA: TGTGCCAGCAGCTTGTCAGCGGGGGGTGCGAACACCGGGGAGCTGTTTTTT; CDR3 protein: CASSLSAGGANTGELFF
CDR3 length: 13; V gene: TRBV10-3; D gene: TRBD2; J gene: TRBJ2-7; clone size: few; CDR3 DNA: TGTGCCATCAGTGGTAGCGGGGGGTACGAGCAGTACTTC; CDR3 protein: CAISGSGGYEQYF
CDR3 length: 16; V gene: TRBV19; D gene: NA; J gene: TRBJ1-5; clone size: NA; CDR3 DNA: TGTGCCAGTAGTATAGGACAGTCGTATAGCAATCAGCCCCAGCATTTT; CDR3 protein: CASSIGQSYSNQPQHF
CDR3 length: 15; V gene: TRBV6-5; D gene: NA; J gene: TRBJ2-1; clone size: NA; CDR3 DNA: TGTGCCAGCAGGGCAGGGTGGGGAAAATACAATGAGCAGTTCTTC; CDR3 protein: CASRAGWGKYNEQFF
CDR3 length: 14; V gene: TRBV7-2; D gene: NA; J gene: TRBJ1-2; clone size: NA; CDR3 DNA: TGTGCCAGCAGCTTAGCGATCGGGTTAGGCGGCTACACCTTC; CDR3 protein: CASSLAIGLGGYTF
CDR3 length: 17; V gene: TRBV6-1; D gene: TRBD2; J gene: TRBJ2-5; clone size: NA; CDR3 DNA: TGTGCCAGCAGTGAATTCGGGCTAGCGGGGGTGGGAGAGACCCAGTACTTC; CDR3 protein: CASSEFGLAGVGETQYF
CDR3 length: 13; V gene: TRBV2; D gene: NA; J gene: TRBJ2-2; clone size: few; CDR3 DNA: TGTGCCAGCAGCGGACAGTTCACCGGGGAGCTGTTTTTT; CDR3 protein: CASSGQFTGELFF
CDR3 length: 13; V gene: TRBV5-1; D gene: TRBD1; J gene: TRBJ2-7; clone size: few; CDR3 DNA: TGCGCCAGCAGCCAACAGGGGACCTACGAGCAGTACTTC; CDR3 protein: CASSQQGTYEQYF
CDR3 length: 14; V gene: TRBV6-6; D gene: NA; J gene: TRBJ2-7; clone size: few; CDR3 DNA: TGTGCCAGCAGAGACCAGGGTTCATCCGGCGAGCAGTACTTC; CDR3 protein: CASRDQGSSGEQYF
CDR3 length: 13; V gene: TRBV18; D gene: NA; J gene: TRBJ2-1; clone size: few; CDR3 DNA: TGTGCCAGCTCACCTCAAGGGGGGGATGAGCAGTTCTTC; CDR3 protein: CASSPQGGDEQFF
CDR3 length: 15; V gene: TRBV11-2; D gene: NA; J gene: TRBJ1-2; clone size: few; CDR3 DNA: TGTGCCAGCAGCTTAGCTTCTCAACTCCTTTATGGCTACACCTTC; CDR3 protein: CASSLASQLLYGYTF
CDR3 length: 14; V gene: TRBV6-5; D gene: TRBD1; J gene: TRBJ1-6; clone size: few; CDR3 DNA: TGTGCCAGCACCACGGTACAGGGGAATTCACCCCTCCACTTT; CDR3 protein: CASTTVQGNSPLHF
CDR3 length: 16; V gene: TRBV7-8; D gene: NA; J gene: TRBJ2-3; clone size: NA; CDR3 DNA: TGTGCCAGCAGCTTAGCGAACAGGCTAAGCACAGATACGCAGTATTTT; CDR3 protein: CASSLANRLSTDTQYF
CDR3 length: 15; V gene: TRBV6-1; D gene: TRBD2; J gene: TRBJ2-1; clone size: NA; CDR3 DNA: TGTGCCAGCAGCCCACCTAGCGGATCCTACAATGAGCAGTTCTTC; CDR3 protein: CASSPPSGSYNEQFF
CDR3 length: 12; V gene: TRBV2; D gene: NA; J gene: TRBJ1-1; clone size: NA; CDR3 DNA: TGTGCCAGCAGTGACACTAACACTGAAGCTTTCTTT; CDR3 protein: CASSDTNTEAFF
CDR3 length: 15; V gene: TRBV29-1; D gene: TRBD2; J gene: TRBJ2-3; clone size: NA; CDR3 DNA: TGCAGCGTACCGGGACTAGCGTCTAGCACAGATACGCAGTATTTT; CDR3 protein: CSVPGLASSTDTQYF
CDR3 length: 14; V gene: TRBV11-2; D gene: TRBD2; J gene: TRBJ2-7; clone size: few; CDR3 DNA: TGTGCCAGCAGCCCCACGGGAGGGCCCTACGAGCAGTACTTC; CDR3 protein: CASSPTGGPYEQYF
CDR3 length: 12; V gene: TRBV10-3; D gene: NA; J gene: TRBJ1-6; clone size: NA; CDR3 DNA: TGTGCCATCAGTGAGGGGGGCTCACCCCTCCACTTT; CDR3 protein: CAISEGGSPLHF
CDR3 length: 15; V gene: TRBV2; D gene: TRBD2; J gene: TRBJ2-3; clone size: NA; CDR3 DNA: TGTGCCAGCAGGCTAGCGGGGGTTGGGGGAGATACGCAGTATTTT; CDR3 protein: CASRLAGVGGDTQYF
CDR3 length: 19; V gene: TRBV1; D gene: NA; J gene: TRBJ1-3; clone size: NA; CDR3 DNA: TGCACCAGCAGCCAAGATTGGAACGGGGGGCCGGGGCTCCGTGACACCATATATTTT; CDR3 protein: CTSSQDWNGGPGLRDTIYF
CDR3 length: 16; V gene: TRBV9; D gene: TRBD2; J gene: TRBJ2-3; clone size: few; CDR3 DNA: TGTGCCAGCAGCTTACAGAGCGGGGGGAGCACAGATACGCAGTATTTT; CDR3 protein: CASSLQSGGSTDTQYF
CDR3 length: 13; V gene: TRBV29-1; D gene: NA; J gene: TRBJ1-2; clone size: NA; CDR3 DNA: TGCAGCGTTGAAAGGGACACCAACTATGGCTACACCTTC; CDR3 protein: CSVERDTNYGYTF
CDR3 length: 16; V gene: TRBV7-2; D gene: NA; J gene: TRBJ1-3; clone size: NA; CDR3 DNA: TGTGCCAGCAGCTTAGATCGGGGGGGTCTAGGAAACACCATATATTTT; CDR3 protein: CASSLDRGGLGNTIYF
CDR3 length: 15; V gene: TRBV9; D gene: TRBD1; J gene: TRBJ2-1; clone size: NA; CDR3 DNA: TGTGCCAGCAGCCTCCGGGACAGGATATACAATGAGCAGTTCTTC; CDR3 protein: CASSLRDRIYNEQFF
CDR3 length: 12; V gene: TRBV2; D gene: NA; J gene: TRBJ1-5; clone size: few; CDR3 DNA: TGTGCCAGCCGGGGGAGCAATCAGCCCCAGCATTTT; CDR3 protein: CASRGSNQPQHF
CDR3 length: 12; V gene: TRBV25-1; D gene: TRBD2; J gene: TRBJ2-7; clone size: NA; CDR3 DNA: TGTGCCAGCGGGGGGGGGTCCTACGAGCAGTACTTC; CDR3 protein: CASGGGSYEQYF